This T cell receptor beta chain appears in the sequencing data of a study of metastatic and nonmetastatic thyroid tumors. This clone was observed many times. Each patient came to thyroid surgery without any prior treatment (of any kind). MiXCR was used by TCRdb to re-call the PCR reads. The table has about 89,000 clones, around 12% seen once. The V gene lost 5 bases and the J gene lost 6 bases, with 14 bases spanning the gap. Germline values: CDR1 DFQATT, CDR2 SNEGSKA (reference sequence). The CDR3 has 13 residues. V gene TRBV20-1 combines with J gene TRBJ2-1, with D uncertain. Sequencing was done on a sample of tumor tissue. The source of this sequence is a female donor with papillary thyroid cancer or a benign thyroid nodule (not recorded which). Some clones in this sample may be carry-over from other donors' samples. The DNA for the CDR3 is TGCAGTGCTTTCTATGACTCGACCAATGAGCAGTTCTTC. It yields the protein CSAFYDSTNEQFF.